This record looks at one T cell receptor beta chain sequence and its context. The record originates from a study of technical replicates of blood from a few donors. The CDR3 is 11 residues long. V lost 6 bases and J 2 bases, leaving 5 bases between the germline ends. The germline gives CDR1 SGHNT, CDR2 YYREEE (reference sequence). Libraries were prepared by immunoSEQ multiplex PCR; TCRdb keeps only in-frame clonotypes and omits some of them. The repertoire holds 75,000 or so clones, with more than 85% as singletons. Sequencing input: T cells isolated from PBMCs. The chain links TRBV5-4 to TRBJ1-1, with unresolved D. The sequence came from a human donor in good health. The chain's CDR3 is CASNSNTEAFF. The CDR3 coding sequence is TGTGCCAGCAACAGTAACACTGAAGCTTTCTTT.